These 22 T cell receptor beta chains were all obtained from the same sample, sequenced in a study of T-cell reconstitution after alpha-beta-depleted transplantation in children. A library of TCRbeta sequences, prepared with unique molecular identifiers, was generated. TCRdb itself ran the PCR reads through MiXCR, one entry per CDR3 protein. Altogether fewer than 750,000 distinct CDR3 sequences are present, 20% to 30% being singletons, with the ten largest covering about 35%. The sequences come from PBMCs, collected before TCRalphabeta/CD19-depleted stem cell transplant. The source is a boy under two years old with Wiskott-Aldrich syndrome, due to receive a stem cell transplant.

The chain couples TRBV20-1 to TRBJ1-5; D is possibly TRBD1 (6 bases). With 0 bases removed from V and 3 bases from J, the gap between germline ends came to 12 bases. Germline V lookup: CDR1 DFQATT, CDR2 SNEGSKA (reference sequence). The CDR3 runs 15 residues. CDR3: CSARDTGLVNQPQHF. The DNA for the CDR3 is TGCAGTGCTAGAGATACAGGGTTAGTCAATCAGCCCCAGCATTTT.

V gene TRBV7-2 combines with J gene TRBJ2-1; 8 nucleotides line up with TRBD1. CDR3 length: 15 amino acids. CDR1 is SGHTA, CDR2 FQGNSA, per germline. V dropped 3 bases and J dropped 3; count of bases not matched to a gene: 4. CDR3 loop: CASSLQGARYNEQFF. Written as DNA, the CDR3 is TGTGCCAGCAGCTTGCAGGGGGCGCGCTACAATGAGCAGTTCTTC.

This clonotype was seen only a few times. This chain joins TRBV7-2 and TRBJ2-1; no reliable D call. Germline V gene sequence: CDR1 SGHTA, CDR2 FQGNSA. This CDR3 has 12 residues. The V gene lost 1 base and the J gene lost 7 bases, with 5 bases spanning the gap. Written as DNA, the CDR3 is TGTGCCAGCAGCTTAGATTTAAATGAGCAGTTCTTC. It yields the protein CASSLDLNEQFF.

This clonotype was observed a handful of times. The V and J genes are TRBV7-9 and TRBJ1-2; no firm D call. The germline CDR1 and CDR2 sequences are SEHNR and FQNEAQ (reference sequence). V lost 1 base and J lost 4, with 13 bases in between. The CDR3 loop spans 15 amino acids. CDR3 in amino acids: CASSLGSGPIYGYTF. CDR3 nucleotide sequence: TGTGCCAGCAGCTTAGGATCGGGTCCCATCTATGGCTACACCTTC.

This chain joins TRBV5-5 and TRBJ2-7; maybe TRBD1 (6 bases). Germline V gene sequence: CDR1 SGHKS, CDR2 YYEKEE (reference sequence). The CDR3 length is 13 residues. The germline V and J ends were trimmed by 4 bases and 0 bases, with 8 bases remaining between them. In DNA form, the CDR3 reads TGTGCCAGCAGCAGACAGGACTCCTACGAGCAGTACTTC. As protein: CASSRQDSYEQYF. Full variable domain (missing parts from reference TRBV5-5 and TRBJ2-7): DAGVTQSPTHLIKTRGQQVTLRCSPISGHKSVSWYQQVLGQGPQFIFQYYEKEERGRGNFPDRFSARQFPNYSSELNVNALLLGDSALYLCASSRQDSYEQYFGPGTRLTVT.

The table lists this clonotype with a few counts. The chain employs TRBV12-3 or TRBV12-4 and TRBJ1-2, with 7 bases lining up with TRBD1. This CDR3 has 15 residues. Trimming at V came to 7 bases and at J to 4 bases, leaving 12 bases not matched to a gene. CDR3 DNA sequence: TGTGCCAGCACCTCCCAGGACAGGTTTCGCTATGGCTACACCTTC. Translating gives CASTSQDRFRYGYTF.

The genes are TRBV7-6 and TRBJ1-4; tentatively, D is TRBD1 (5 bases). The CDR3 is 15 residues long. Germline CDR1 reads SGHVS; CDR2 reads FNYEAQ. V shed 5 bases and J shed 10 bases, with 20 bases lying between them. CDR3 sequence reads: CASSPAGWGIGKLFF. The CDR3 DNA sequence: TGTGCCAGCAGCCCCGCGGGTTGGGGGATAGGAAAACTGTTTTTT.

Written as DNA, the CDR3 is TGCGCCAGCAGCTTGGGAGCCCACGCCGGGGAGCTGTTTTTT. This gives the protein CASSLGAHAGELFF. The V gene is TRBV5-1, the J gene TRBJ2-2; no reliable D call. The CDR3 runs 14 residues. CDR1 is SGHRS and CDR2 is YFSETQ in the germline V gene. V shed 0 bases and J shed 6 bases, with 9 bases lying between them.

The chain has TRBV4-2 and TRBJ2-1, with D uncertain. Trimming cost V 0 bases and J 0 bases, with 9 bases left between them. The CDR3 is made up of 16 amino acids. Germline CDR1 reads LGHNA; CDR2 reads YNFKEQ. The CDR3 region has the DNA TGTGCCAGCAGCCAAGAAGACTTCAGCTCCTACAATGAGCAGTTCTTC. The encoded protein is CASSQEDFSSYNEQFF.

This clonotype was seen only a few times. CDR3 DNA: TGCAGCGTTCACAGGGGGGGGTACGCCGGGGAGCTGTTTTTT. Amino acid sequence: CSVHRGGYAGELFF. V usage is TRBV29-1 and J usage is TRBJ2-2; TRBD1 might be the D (8 bases). CDR1 and CDR2 from the germline V gene are SQVTM and ANQGSEA. This CDR3 has 14 amino acids. The V end was cut by 5 bases, the J end by 6 bases, with 16 bases between.

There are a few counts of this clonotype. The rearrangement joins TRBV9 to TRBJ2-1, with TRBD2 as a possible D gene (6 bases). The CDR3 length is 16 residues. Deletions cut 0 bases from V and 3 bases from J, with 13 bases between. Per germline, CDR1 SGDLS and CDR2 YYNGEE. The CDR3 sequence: CASSVDSGRFYNEQFF. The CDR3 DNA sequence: TGTGCCAGCAGCGTAGATAGCGGAAGATTCTACAATGAGCAGTTCTTC.

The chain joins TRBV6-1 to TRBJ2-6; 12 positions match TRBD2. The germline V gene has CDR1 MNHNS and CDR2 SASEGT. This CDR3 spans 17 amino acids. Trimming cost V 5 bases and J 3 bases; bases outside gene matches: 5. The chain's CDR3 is CASSPSGRAFGANVLTF. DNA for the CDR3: TGTGCCAGCAGTCCTAGCGGGAGGGCCTTTGGGGCCAACGTCCTGACTTTC.

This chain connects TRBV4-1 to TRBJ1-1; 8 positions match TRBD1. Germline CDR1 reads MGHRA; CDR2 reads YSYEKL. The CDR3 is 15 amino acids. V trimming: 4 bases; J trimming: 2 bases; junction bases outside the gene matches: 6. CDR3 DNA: TGCGCCAGCAGCCCTCAGGGGGCCCTTAACACTGAAGCTTTCTTT. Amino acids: CASSPQGALNTEAFF.

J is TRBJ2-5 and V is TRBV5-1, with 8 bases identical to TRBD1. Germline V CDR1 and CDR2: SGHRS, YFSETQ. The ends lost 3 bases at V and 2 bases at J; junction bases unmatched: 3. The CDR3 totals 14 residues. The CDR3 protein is CASSWWTGQETQYF. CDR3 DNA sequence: TGCGCCAGCAGCTGGTGGACAGGGCAAGAGACCCAGTACTTC.

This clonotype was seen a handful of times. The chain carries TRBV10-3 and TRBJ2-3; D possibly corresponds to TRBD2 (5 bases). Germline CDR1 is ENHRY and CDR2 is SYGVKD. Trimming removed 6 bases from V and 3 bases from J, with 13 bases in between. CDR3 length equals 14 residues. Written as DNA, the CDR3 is TGTGCCATCAGACCGACTATCTGGACAGATACGCAGTATTTT. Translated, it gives CAIRPTIWTDTQYF.

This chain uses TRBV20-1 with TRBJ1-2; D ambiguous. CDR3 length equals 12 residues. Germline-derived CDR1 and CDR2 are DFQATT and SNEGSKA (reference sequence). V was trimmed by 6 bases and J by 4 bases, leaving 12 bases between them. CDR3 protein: CSAADGLYGYTF. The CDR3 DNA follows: TGCAGTGCCGCTGACGGACTCTATGGCTACACCTTC.

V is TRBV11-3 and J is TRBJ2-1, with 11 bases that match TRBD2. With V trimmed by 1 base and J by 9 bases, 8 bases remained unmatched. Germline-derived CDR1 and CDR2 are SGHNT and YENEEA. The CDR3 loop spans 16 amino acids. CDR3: CASSLGPSGRFSEQFF. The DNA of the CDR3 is TGTGCCAGCAGCTTAGGGCCTAGCGGGAGGTTTTCTGAGCAGTTCTTC.

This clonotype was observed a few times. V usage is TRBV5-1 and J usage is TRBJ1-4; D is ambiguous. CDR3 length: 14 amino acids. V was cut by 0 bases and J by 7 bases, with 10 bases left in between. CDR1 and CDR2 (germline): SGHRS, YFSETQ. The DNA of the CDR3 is TGCGCCAGCAGCTTGGGCCTTAGGGCTGAAAAACTGTTTTTT. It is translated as CASSLGLRAEKLFF. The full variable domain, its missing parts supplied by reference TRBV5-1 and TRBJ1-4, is KAGVTQTPRYLIKTRGQQVTLSCSPISGHRSVSWYQQTPGQGLQFLFEYFSETQRNKGNFPGRFSGRQFSNSRSEMNVSTLELGDSALYLCASSLGLRAEKLFFGSGTQLSVL.

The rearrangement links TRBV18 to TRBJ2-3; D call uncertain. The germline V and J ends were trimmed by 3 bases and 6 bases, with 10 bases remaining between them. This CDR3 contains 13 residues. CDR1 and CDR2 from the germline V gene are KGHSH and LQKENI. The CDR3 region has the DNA TGTGCCAGCTCACCGAGCGTCTACGATACGCAGTATTTT. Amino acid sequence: CASSPSVYDTQYF.

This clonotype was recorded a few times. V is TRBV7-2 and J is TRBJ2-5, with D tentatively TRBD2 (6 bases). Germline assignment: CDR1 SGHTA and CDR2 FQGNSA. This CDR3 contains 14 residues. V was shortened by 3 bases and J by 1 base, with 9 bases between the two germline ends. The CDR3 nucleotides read TGTGCCAGCAGCTTCTCCGGGAGCCAAGAGACCCAGTACTTC. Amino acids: CASSFSGSQETQYF.

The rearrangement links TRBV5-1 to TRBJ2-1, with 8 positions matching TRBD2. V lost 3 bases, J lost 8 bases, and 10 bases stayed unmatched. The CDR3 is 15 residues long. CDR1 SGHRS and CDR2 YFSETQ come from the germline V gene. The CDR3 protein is CASSSGTSYMDEQFF. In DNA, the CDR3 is TGCGCCAGCAGCTCCGGGACTAGTTATATGGATGAGCAGTTCTTC.

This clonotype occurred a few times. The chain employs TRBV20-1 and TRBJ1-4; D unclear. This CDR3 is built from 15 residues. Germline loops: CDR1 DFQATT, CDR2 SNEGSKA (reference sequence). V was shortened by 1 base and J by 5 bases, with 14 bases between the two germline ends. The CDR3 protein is CSARVLGRGNEKLFF. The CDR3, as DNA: TGCAGTGCTAGAGTGTTGGGCAGAGGAAATGAAAAACTGTTTTTT.